This T cell receptor (beta chain) was observed in a study of vaccination and CD4 T cells after COVID-19. Background on the study: Each enrolled participant received a two-dose regimen of either BNT162b2 or mRNA-1273 vaccine.

Treatment indicated: roughly 10-day PBMC culture with coronavirus spike peptide pools or control peptides (ViraFEST assay). The Oncomine TCR Beta short-read assay generated sequence data from the DNA of cultured CD4+ T cells. Each CDR3 protein is one row after TCRdb ran MiXCR on the PCR reads. The sample shows roughly 8,900 distinct CDR3 sequences, 45% to 50% of them seen only once. On this clonotype itself: Antigen: not known.

The study's findings and limits: Within convalescent individuals, 304 out of 307 vaccine-specific clones proved to be spike mono-reactive.

This CDR3 comprises 19 residues. Trimming took 2 bases from V and 3 from J; bases not matched to a gene: 13. Germline loops: CDR1 MNHEY, CDR2 SMNVEV (reference sequence). The receptor comes from a human donor who had recovered from COVID-19. The chain has TRBV27 and TRBJ1-6; 7 nucleotides align to TRBD1. Specimen: CD4+ T cells from blood, cultured in vitro. In DNA, the CDR3 is TGTGCCAGCAGTTTAAATATTCGTACAGGGGACGTCTATAATTCACCCCTCCACTTT. Translated, it gives CASSLNIRTGDVYNSPLHF.